This T cell receptor beta chain was captured by sequencing in a study of cytomegalovirus exposure and HLA in healthy donors. Study summary: Roughly 179 million T cells yielded 117 million unique TCR beta sequences, as an earlier analysis found.

The CDR3 has 16 residues. Per the germline V gene, CDR1 is SGHAT and CDR2 is FQNNGV. The V end lost 5 bases, the J end lost 4 bases, and 18 bases lay between the germline ends. Primers included in the PCR were 60 Vbeta and 13 Jbeta primers. Generated by immunoSEQ multiplex PCR, the TCRdb table keeps only in-frame clones and is missing some. The sample contains approximately 220,000 clones, roughly 88% of which appear only once. The chain couples TRBV11-2 to TRBJ1-3, with D tentatively TRBD1 (5 bases). The TCR sequence derives from a boy between 2 and 10 years old in good health and CMV-seronegative. Sequences were obtained from PBMCs. Written as DNA, the CDR3 is TGTGCCAGCAGCCAAGTCCGGGGGAGTACCGGAAACACCATATATTTT. Translation gives CASSQVRGSTGNTIYF.